This T cell receptor (beta chain) was observed in a study of technical replicates of blood from a handful of donors. Trimming cost V 3 bases and J 6 bases, with 21 bases left between them. CDR1 SGDLS and CDR2 YYNGEE come from the germline V gene. The CDR3 is 16 residues long. Measured with immunoSEQ multiplex PCR; TCRdb has only the in-frame clones, and not every one. The data contain about 61,000 clones, 87% of them singletons. This clonotype was sampled from a human donor in good health. Some clones in this sample may be carry-over from other donors' samples. Sequencing was done on a sample of PBMCs. V gene TRBV9 combines with J gene TRBJ1-2; D might be TRBD1 (6 bases). The CDR3 sequence is CASSELTGRPSDGYTF. The CDR3 nucleotides read TGTGCCAGCAGCGAGTTGACAGGACGCCCCTCTGATGGCTACACCTTC.